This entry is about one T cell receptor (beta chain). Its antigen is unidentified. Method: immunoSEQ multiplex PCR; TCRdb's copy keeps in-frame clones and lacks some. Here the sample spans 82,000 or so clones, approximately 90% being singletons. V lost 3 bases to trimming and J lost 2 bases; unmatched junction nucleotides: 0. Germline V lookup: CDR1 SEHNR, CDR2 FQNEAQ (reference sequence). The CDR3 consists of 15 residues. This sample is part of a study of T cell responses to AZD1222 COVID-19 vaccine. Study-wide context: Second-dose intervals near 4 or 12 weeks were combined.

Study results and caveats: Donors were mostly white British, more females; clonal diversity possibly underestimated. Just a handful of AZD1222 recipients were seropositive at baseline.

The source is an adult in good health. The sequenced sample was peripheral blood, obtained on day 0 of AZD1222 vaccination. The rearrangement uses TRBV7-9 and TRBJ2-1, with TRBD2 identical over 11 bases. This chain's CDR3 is CASSLTSGAYNEQFF. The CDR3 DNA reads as TGTGCCAGCAGCTTGACTAGCGGGGCCTACAATGAGCAGTTCTTC.